This T cell receptor beta chain was obtained from a study of cytomegalovirus exposure and HLA in healthy donors. This PCR relied on a set of 60 Vbeta primers and 13 Jbeta primers. Repertoires were generated with immunoSEQ multiplex PCR, while TCRdb's copy carries only in-frame clones and drops some. The repertoire holds around 180,000 clones, with around 85% as singletons. CDR1 is LNHNV, CDR2 YYDKDF, per germline (reference sequence). With 8 bases removed from V and 5 bases from J, the gap between germline ends came to 12 bases. This CDR3 has 13 residues. Specimen: PBMCs. The J gene is TRBJ2-2, the V gene TRBV15; D gene ambiguous. The TCR originated in a man aged 18 to 29 in good health and CMV-seronegative. The CDR3 DNA follows: TGTGCCACCCGATCCTATTCGACCGGGGAGCTGTTTTTT. Translation: CATRSYSTGELFF.